This entry features one TCR beta chain sequence. Its antigen is as yet unknown. PCR was performed using 60 Vbeta and 13 Jbeta primers. In the authors' methods: An analysis that came later counted approximately 76 million unique TCR beta chains, some 11 million shared. The protocol was immunoSEQ multiplex PCR, while the TCRdb copy is restricted to in-frame clones and leaves out a portion. The V and J calls and clone size come from that table; D and trimming were worked out from the DNA. The table includes more than 85,000 clones, roughly 79% detected once. This CDR3 has 15 amino acids. The germline CDR1 and CDR2 sequences are SGHRS and YFSETQ. The V and J ends lost 3 bases and 5 bases, in that order; junction bases with no gene match: 7. These data are taken from a study of cytomegalovirus exposure and HLA in healthy donors. General observations from the study: Later analysis identified 15,000 to 20,000 TCR beta sequences associated with HLA alleles, using a false discovery rate threshold of 0.05. Indistinguishable V segments, including TRBV6-2 and TRBV6-3, were excluded. It emerged from a later analysis that several of the most significant clusters appeared to be linked to common viral pathogens.

The J gene is TRBJ1-2, the V gene TRBV5-1, with 10 bases that match TRBD1. The sample comprised PBMCs. The source of this sequence is a male donor in good health and CMV-seronegative. CDR3 sequence reads: CASSSTGGGIYGYTF. DNA of the CDR3: TGCGCCAGCAGCTCGACAGGGGGCGGCATTTATGGCTACACCTTC. The full variable domain, its missing parts supplied by reference TRBV5-1 and TRBJ1-2, is KAGVTQTPRYLIKTRGQQVTLSCSPISGHRSVSWYQQTPGQGLQFLFEYFSETQRNKGNFPGRFSGRQFSNSRSEMNVSTLELGDSALYLCASSSTGGGIYGYTFGSGTRLTVV.